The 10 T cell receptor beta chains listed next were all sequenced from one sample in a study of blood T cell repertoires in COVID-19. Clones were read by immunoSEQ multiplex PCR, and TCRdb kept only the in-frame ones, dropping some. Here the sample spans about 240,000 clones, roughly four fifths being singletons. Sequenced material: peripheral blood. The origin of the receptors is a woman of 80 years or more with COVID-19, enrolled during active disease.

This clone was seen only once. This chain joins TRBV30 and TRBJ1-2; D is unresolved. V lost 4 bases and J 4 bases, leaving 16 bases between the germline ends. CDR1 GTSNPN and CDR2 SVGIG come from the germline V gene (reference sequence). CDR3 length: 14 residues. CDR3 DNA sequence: TGTGCCTGGACTAGAACGGCAATACCCTATGGCTACACCTTC. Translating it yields CAWTRTAIPYGYTF. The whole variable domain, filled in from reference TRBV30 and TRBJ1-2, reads SQTIHQWPATLVQPVGSPLSLECTVEGTSNPNLYWYRQAAGRGLQLLFYSVGIGQISSEVPQNLSASRPQDRQFILSSKKLLLSDSGFYLCAWTRTAIPYGYTFGSGTRLTVV.

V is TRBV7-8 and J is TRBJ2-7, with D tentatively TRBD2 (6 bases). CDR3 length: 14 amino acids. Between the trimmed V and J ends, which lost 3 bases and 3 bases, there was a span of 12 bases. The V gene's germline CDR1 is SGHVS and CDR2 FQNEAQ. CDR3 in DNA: TGTGCCAGCAGCTTCGCGGCGGGGCTCTACGAGCAGTACTTC. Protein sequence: CASSFAAGLYEQYF.

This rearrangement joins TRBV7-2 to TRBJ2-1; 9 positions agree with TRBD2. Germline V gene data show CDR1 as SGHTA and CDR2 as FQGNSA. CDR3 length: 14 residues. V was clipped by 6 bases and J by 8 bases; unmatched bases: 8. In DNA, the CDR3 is TGTGCCAGCAGGCTAGGGGCGGGAGGGGATGAGCAGTTCTTC. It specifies CASRLGAGGDEQFF.

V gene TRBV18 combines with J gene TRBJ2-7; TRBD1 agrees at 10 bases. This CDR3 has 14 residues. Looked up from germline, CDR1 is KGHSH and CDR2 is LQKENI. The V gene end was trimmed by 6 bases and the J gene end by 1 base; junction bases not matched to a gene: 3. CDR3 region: CASSPDRGSYEQYF. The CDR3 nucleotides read TGTGCCAGCTCTCCGGACAGGGGGTCCTACGAGCAGTACTTC.

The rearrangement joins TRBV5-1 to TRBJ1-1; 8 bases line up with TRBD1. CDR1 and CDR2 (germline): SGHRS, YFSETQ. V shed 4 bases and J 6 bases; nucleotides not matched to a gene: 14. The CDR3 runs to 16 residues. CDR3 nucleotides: TGCGCCAGCAGCGATGACAGGGGAGGAACGGTGTCTGAAGCTTTCTTT. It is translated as CASSDDRGGTVSEAFF.

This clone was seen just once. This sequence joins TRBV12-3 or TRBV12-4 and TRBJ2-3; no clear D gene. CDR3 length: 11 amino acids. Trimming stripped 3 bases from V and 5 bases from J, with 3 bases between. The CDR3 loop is CASSFLDTQYF. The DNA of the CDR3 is TGTGCCAGCAGTTTTCTAGATACGCAGTATTTT.

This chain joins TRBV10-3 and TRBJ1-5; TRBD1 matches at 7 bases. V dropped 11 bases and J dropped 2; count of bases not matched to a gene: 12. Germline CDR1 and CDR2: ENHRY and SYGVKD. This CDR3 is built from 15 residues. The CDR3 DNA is TGTGCCGCCTCGGAAGGGGGCCGAGGCAATCAGCCCCAGCATTTT. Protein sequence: CAASEGGRGNQPQHF.

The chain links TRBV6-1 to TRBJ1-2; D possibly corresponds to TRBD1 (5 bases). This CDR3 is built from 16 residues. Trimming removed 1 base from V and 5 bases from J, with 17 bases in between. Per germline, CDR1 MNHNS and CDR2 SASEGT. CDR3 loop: CASSEGPRQLNYGYTF. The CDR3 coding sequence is TGTGCCAGCAGTGAAGGTCCTAGACAGTTAAATTATGGCTACACCTTC.

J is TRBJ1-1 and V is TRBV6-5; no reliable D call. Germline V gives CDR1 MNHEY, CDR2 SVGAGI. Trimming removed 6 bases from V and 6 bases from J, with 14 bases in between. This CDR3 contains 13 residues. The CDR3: CASSSTPDAEAFF. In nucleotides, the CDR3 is TGTGCCAGCAGCTCGACTCCTGACGCTGAAGCTTTCTTT.

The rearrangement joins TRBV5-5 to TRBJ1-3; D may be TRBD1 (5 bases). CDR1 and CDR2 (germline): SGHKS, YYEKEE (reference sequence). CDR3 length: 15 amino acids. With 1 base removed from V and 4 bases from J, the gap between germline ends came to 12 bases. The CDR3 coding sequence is TGTGCCAGCAGCTTGATCCAGGGAAGAGGAAACACCATATATTTT. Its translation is CASSLIQGRGNTIYF.